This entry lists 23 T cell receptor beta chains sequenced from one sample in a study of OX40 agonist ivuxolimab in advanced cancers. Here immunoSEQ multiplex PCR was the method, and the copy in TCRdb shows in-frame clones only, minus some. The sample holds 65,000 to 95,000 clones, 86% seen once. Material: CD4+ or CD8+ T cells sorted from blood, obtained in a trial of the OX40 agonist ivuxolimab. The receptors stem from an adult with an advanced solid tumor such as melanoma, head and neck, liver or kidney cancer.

CDR3 in amino acids: CASSIIVTATEQYF. The DNA of the CDR3 is TGTGCCAGTAGTATAATAGTAACGGCGACCGAGCAGTACTTC. The chain has TRBV19 and TRBJ2-7; D is uncertain. The CDR3 runs 14 residues. The V and J ends lost 2 bases and 6 bases respectively, with 14 bases between them. The germline CDR1 and CDR2 sequences are LNHDA and SQIVND (reference sequence).

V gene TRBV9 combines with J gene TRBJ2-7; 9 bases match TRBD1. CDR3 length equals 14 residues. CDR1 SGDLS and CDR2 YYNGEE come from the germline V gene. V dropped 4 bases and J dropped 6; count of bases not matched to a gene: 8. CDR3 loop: CASSIRDRAREQYF. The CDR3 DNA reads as TGTGCCAGCAGCATCCGGGACAGGGCTCGCGAGCAGTACTTC.

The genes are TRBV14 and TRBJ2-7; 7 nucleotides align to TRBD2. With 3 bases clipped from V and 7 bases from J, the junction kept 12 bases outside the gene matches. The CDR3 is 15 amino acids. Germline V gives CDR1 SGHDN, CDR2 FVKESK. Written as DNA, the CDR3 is TGTGCCAGCAGCCACGCGGGAGTAAGATACCGTGAGCAGTACTTC. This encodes CASSHAGVRYREQYF.

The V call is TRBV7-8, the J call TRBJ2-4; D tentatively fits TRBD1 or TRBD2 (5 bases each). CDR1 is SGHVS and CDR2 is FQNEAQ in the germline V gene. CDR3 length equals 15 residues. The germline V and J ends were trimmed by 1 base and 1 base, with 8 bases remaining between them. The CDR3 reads CASSLGGTAKNIQYF. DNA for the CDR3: TGTGCCAGCAGCTTAGGGGGGACGGCCAAAAACATTCAGTACTTC.

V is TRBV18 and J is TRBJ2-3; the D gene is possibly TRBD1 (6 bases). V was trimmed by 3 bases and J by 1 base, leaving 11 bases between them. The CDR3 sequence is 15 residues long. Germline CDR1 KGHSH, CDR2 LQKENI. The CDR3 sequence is CASSPAQGRTDTQYF. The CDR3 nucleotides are TGTGCCAGCTCACCGGCACAGGGCCGCACAGATACGCAGTATTTT.

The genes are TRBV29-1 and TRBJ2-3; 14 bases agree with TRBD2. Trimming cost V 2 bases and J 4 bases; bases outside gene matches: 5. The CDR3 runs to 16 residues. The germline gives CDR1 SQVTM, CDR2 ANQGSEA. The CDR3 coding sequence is TGCAGCGTTGAAAGACAGGGACTAGCGGGAGCAGATACGCAGTATTTT. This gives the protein CSVERQGLAGADTQYF.

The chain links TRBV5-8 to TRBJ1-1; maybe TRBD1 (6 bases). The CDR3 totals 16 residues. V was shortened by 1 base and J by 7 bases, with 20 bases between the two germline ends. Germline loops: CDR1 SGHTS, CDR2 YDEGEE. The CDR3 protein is CASSLLEVRGPSEAFF. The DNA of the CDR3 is TGTGCCAGCAGCTTGCTAGAGGTTCGGGGGCCAAGTGAAGCTTTCTTT.

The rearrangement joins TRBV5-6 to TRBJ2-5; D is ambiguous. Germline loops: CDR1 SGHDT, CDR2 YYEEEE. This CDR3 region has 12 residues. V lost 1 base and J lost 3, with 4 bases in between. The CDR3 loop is CASSLIEETQYF. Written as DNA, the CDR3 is TGTGCCAGCAGCTTGATTGAAGAGACCCAGTACTTC.

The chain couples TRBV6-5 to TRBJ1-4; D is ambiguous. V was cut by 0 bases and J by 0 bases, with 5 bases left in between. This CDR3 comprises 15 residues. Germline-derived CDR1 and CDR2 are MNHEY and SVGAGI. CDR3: CASSYSWATNEKLFF. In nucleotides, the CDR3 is TGTGCCAGCAGTTACTCGTGGGCAACTAATGAAAAACTGTTTTTT.

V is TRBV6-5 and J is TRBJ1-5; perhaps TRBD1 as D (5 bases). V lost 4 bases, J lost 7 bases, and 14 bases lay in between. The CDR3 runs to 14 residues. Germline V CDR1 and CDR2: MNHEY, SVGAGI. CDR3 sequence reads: CASSWGSRGQPQHF. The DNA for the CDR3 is TGTGCCAGCAGTTGGGGGAGTCGTGGACAGCCCCAGCATTTT.

Here the CDR3 reads CASSLPQNYGYTF. DNA for the CDR3: TGTGCCAGCAGCTTACCACAGAACTATGGCTACACCTTC. The chain employs TRBV7-9 and TRBJ1-2; D is unclear. This CDR3 has 13 amino acids. The V end lost 2 bases, the J end lost 2 bases, and 6 bases lay between the germline ends. CDR1 and CDR2 from the germline V gene are SEHNR and FQNEAQ (reference sequence).

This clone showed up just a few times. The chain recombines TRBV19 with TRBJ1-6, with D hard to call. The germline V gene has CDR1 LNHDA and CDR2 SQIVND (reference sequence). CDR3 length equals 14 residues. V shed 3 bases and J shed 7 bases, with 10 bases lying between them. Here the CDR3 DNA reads TGTGCCAGTAGTATCGGATTCCCAAATTCACCCCTCCACTTT. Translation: CASSIGFPNSPLHF.

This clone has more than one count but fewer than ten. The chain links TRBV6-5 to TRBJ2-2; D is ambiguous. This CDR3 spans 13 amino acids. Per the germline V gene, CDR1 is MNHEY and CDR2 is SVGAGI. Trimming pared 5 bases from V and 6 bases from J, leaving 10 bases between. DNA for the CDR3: TGTGCCAGCAGTGAAAATGAGTCCGGGGAGCTGTTTTTT. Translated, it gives CASSENESGELFF.

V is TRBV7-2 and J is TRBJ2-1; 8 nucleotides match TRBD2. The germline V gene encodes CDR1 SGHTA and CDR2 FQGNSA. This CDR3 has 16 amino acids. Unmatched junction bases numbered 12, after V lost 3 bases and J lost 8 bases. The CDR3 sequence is CASSFFSSGSLYEQFF. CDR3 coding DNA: TGTGCCAGCAGCTTTTTTTCCAGCGGGAGTCTGTATGAGCAGTTCTTC.

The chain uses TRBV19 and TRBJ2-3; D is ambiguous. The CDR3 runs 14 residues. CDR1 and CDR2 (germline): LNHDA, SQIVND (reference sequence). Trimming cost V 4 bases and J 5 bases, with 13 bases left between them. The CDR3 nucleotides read TGTGCCAGTAGTAAATCGACCCCGGGAGATACGCAGTATTTT. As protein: CASSKSTPGDTQYF.

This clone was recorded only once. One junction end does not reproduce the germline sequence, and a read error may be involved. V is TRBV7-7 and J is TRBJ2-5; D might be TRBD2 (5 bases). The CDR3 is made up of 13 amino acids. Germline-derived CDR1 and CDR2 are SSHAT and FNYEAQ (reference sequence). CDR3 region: CASSLASAETQYF. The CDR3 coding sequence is TGTGCTAGCAGCTTAGCGTCGGCGGAGACCCAGTACTTC.

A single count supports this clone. As DNA, the CDR3 is TGTGCCAGTAACGGTAGGGCATCCTACAATGAGCAGTTCTTC. Its translation: CASNGRASYNEQFF. The chain recombines TRBV19 with TRBJ2-1; D call uncertain. Germline V lookup: CDR1 LNHDA, CDR2 SQIVND (reference sequence). Between the trimmed V and J ends, which lost 7 bases and 1 base, there was a span of 11 bases. There are 14 residues in the CDR3.

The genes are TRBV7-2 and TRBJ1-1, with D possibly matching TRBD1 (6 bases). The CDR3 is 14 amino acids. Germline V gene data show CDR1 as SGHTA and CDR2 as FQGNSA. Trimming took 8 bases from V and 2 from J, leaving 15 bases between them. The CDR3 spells CASGGRRQNTEAFF. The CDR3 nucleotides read TGTGCCAGCGGGGGCCGTAGACAAAACACTGAAGCTTTCTTT.

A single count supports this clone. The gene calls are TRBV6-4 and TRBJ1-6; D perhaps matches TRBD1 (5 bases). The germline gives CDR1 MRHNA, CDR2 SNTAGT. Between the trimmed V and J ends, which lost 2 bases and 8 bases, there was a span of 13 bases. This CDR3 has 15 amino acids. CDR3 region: CASSDQPGPYSPLHF. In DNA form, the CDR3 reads TGTGCCAGCAGTGACCAACCGGGACCGTATTCACCCCTCCACTTT.

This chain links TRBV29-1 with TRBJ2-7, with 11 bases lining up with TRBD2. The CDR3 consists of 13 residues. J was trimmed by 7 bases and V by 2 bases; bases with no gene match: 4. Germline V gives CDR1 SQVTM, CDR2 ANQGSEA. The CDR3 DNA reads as TGCAGCGTTGAACGACTAGCGGGACAAGAGCAGTACTTC. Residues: CSVERLAGQEQYF.

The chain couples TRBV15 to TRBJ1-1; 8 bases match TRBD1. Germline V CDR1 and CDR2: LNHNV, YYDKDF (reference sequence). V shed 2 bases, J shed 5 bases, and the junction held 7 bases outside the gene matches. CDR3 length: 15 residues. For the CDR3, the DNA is TGTGCCACCAGCAGAAGGACAGGGACATTGACTGAAGCTTTCTTT. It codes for CATSRRTGTLTEAFF.

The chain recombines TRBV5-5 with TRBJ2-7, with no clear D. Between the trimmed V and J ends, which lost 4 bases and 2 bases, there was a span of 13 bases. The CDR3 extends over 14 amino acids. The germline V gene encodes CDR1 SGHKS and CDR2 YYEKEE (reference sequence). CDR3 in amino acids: CASSVTAKAYEQYF. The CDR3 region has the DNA TGTGCCAGCAGCGTAACGGCCAAGGCCTACGAGCAGTACTTC. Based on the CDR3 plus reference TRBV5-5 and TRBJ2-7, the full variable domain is DAGVTQSPTHLIKTRGQQVTLRCSPISGHKSVSWYQQVLGQGPQFIFQYYEKEERGRGNFPDRFSARQFPNYSSELNVNALLLGDSALYLCASSVTAKAYEQYFGPGTRLTVT.

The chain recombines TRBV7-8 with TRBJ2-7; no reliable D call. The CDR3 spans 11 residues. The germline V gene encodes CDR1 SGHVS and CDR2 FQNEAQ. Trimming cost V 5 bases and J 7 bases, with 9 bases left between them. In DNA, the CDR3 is TGTGCCAGCAGCGCCTTTGGTGAGCAGTACTTC. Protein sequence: CASSAFGEQYF.